This T cell receptor beta chain was recorded in a study of blood T cells in healthy people across ages. This CDR3 is built from 15 residues. Trimming at V came to 2 bases and at J to 6 bases, leaving 8 bases not matched to a gene. Germline CDR1 SGDLS, CDR2 YYNGEE. The second PCR ran about 6 to 12 cycles with a sample-barcoded 5' primer and J-beta primers. TCRdb passed the 5' RACE reads through MiXCR, listing each CDR3 protein once. The sample carries around 780,000 distinct CDR3 sequences, around a quarter recorded once. These data are also associated with another study on T cells of mothers and their children.

The V call is TRBV9, the J call TRBJ1-2, with 9 bases identical to TRBD1. This TCR came from a boy younger than 18 in good health. The source material was blood. The CDR3 DNA reads as TGTGCCAGCAGCGTGTCCGGGACAGGGATGGATGGCTACACCTTC. This sequence encodes CASSVSGTGMDGYTF.